The entry that follows covers one TCR beta chain sequence. This record comes from a study of monozygotic twins with cystic fibrosis. Per the germline V gene, CDR1 is SGHDT and CDR2 is YYEEEE. The CDR3 is 14 residues long. The V and J ends lost 2 bases and 3 bases respectively, with 9 bases between them. This table comes from immunoSEQ multiplex PCR, and its TCRdb copy is limited to in-frame clones, with some not included. The repertoire includes around 21,000 clones, 85% to 90% of them detected once, and roughly 1.2% sits in the top ten. The gene calls are TRBV5-6 and TRBJ1-5; D remains ambiguous. The sample consisted of blood. The sequence was collected from a woman aged 25 to 39 with cystic fibrosis. The CDR3: CASSFKGSNQPQHF. The CDR3 DNA reads TGTGCCAGCAGCTTTAAAGGCTCCAATCAGCCCCAGCATTTT.